The present entry profiles one T cell receptor (beta chain) with its context. The data derive from a study of blood T cell repertoires in COVID-19. Data came from immunoSEQ multiplex PCR; TCRdb stores just in-frame clones and leaves some out. The sample contains some 270,000 clones, 86% of which appear only once. This CDR3 spans 16 amino acids. Unmatched junction bases numbered 4, after V lost 3 bases and J lost 1 base. Germline CDR1 and CDR2: KGHDR and SFDVKD. Sequenced input: peripheral blood. This receptor was obtained from a woman aged 80 or older with COVID-19, enrolled during active disease. This chain joins TRBV24-1 and TRBJ1-3; 8 bases are shared with TRBD1. This CDR3 reads CATSDPRTGSGNTIYF. The CDR3, as DNA: TGTGCCACCAGTGATCCCAGGACAGGGTCTGGAAACACCATATATTTT.